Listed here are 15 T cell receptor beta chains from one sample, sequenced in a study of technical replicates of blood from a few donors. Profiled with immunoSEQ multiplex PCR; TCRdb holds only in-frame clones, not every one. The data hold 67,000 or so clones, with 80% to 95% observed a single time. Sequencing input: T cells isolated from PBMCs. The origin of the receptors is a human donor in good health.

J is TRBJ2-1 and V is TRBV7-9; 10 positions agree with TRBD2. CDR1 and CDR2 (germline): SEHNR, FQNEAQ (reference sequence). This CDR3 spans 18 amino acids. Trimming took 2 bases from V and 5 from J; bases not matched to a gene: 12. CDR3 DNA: TGTGCCAGCAGCTTAACCTACGGGGCTAGCGGGAGTGACAATGAGCAGTTCTTC. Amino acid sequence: CASSLTYGASGSDNEQFF.

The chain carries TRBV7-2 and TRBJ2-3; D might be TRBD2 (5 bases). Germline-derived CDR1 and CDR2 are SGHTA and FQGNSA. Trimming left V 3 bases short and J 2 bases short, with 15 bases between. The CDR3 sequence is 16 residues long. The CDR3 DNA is TGTGCCAGCAGCTTTAGGGCGCGGGTACACACAGATACGCAGTATTTT. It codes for CASSFRARVHTDTQYF.

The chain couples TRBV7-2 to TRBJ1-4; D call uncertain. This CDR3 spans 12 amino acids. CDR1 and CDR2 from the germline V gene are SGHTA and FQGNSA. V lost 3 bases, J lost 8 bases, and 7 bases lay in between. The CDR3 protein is CASSFEREKLFF. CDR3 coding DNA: TGTGCCAGCAGCTTCGAGCGGGAAAAACTGTTTTTT.

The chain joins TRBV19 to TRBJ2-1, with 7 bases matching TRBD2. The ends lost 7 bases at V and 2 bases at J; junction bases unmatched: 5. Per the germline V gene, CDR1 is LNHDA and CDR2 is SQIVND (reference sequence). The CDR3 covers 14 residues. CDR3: CASIGGRAYNEQFF. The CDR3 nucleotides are TGTGCCAGTATTGGAGGGAGGGCCTACAATGAGCAGTTCTTC.

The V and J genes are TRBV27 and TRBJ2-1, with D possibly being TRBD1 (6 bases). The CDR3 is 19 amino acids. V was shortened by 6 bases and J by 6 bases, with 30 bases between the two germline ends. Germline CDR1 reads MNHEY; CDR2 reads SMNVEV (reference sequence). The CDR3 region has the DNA TGTGCCAGCAGGAACTCGTGGGTGATACAGGGTGCGGTTTCCAATGAGCAGTTCTTC. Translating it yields CASRNSWVIQGAVSNEQFF.

The CDR3 bases are TGCGCCAGCAGCTTGGATGTTACAAAGCAGTTCTTC. Its protein product is CASSLDVTKQFF. J is TRBJ2-1 and V is TRBV5-1; D is undetermined. Germline CDR1 SGHRS, CDR2 YFSETQ. The CDR3 totals 12 residues. Trimming took off 0 bases at V and 11 bases at J, with 9 bases between the two ends.

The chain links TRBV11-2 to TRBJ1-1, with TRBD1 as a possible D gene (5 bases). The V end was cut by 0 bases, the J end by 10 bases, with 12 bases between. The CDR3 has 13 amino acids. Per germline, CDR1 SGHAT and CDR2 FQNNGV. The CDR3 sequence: CASSLEPGWPAFF. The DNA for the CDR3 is TGTGCCAGCAGCTTAGAACCAGGGTGGCCAGCTTTCTTT. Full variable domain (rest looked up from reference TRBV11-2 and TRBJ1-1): EAGVAQSPRYKIIEKRQSVAFWCNPISGHATLYWYQQILGQGPKLLIQFQNNGVVDDSQLPKDRFSAERLKGVDSTLKIQPAKLEDSAVYLCASSLEPGWPAFFGQGTRLTVV.

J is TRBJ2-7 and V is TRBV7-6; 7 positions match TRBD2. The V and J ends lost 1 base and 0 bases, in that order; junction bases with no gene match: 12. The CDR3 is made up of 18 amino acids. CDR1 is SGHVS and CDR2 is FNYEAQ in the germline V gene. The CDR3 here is CASSLGGGSFSLSYEQYF. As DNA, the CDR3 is TGTGCCAGCAGCTTAGGAGGCGGGAGTTTCTCCCTCTCCTACGAGCAGTACTTC.

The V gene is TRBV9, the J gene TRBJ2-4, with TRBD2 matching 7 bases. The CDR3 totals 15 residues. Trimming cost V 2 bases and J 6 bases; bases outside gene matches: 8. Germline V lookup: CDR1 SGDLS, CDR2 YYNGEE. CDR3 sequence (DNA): TGTGCCAGCAGCGTGGATTTAGCGGGTGGAAACATTCAGTACTTC. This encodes CASSVDLAGGNIQYF. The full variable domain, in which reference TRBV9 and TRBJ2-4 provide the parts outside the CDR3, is DSGVTQTPKHLITATGQRVTLRCSPRSGDLSVYWYQQSLDQGLQFLIQYYNGEERAKGNILERFSAQQFPDLHSELNLSSLELGDSALYFCASSVDLAGGNIQYFGAGTRLSVL.

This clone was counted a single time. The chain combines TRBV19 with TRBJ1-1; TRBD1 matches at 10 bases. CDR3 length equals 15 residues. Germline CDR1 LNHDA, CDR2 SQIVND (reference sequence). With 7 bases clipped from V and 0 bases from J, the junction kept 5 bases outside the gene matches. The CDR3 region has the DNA TGTGCCAGTACTTCGACAGGGGGCCTGAACACTGAAGCTTTCTTT. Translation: CASTSTGGLNTEAFF. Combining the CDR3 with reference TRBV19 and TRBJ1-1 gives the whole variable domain DGGITQSPKYLFRKEGQNVTLSCEQNLNHDAMYWYRQDPGQGLRLIYYSQIVNDFQKGDIAEGYSVSREKKESFPLTVTSAQKNPTAFYLCASTSTGGLNTEAFFGQGTRLTVV.

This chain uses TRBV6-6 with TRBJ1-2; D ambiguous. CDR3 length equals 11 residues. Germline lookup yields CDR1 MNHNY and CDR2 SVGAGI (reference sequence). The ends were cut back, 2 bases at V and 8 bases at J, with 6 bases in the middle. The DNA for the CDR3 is TGTGCCAGCAGTTACGCGGAAGGCTACACCTTC. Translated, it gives CASSYAEGYTF.

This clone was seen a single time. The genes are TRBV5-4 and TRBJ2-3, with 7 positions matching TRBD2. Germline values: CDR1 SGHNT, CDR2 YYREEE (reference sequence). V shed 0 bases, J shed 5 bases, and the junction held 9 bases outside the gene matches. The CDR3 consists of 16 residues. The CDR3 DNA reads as TGTGCCAGCAGCTTGGCGGGAGGTACCTATTTAGATACGCAGTATTTT. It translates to CASSLAGGTYLDTQYF.

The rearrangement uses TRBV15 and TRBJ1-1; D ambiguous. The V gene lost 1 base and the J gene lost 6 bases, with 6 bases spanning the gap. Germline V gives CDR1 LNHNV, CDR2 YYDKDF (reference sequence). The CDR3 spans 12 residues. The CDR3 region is CATSRVSAEAFF. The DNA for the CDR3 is TGTGCCACCAGCAGAGTTAGCGCTGAAGCTTTCTTT.

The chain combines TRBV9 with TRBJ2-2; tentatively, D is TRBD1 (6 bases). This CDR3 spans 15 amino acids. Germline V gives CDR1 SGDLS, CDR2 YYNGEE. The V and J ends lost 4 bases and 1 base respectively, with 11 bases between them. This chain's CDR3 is CASSPSTGNTGELFF. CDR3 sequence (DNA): TGTGCCAGCAGCCCTTCGACAGGGAACACCGGGGAGCTGTTTTTT.

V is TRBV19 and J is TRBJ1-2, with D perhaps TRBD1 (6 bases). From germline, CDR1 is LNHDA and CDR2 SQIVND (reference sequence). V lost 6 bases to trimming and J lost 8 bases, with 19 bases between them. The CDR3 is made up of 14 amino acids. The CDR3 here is CASSPLGGAGGYTF. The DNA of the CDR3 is TGTGCCAGTAGCCCCTTGGGGGGGGCGGGCGGCTACACCTTC.